Each of the 32 T cell receptor beta chains below was sequenced from the same sample in a study of beta chain features in type 1 diabetes. The isolated RNA, all of it, was reverse transcribed, so expressed TCRB transcripts were what got sequenced. Sequenced by immunoSEQ multiplex PCR; TCRdb stores in-frame clones only, minus some. The sample has around 160,000 clones, around 8.3% seen once; the top ten hold more than 0.5%. Their cognate antigens are unknown. Study-level results: TCRB CDR3s from Type 1 diabetes patients were moderately but significantly shorter in all four CD4+ subsets.

The specimen was central memory CD4+ T cells from blood. These receptors all stem from a woman between 18 and 29 years old with type 1 diabetes.

This clone was detected only a few times. V usage is TRBV15 and J usage is TRBJ1-1; D call uncertain. The length of the CDR3 is 15 residues. The germline V gene encodes CDR1 LNHNV and CDR2 YYDKDF (reference sequence). Trimming took 0 bases from V and 1 from J, leaving 9 bases between them. CDR3 protein: CATSRDSKANTEAFF. The CDR3 bases are TGTGCCACCAGCAGAGATAGTAAAGCGAACACTGAAGCTTTCTTT.

This clone came up a few times. The chain carries TRBV7-2 and TRBJ1-5; possible D gene TRBD1, 5 bases. This CDR3 comprises 14 residues. Germline V gene sequence: CDR1 SGHTA, CDR2 FQGNSA. Between the trimmed V and J ends, which lost 1 base and 7 bases, there was a span of 11 bases. CDR3 nucleotides: TGTGCCAGCAGCTTAGATAGGGGTACCCAGCCCCAGCATTTT. Translating it yields CASSLDRGTQPQHF. The whole variable domain, filled in from reference TRBV7-2 and TRBJ1-5, reads GAGVSQSPSNKVTEKGKDVELRCDPISGHTALYWYRQSLGQGLEFLIYFQGNSAPDKSGLPSDRFSAERTGGSVSTLTIQRTQQEDSAVYLCASSLDRGTQPQHFGDGTRLSIL.

The chain uses TRBV30 and TRBJ1-5; D might be TRBD1 (6 bases). Trimming shortened V by 2 bases and J by 7 bases, and 12 bases separated the two germline ends. This CDR3 region has 13 residues. Per the germline V gene, CDR1 is GTSNPN and CDR2 is SVGIG (reference sequence). The CDR3 is CAWSTNREQPQHF. The DNA of the CDR3 is TGTGCCTGGAGTACAAACAGGGAGCAGCCCCAGCATTTT.

The J gene is TRBJ2-7, the V gene TRBV7-2; tentatively, D is TRBD1 (5 bases). The CDR3 sequence is 12 residues long. The V gene lost 6 bases and the J gene lost 3 bases, with 9 bases spanning the gap. CDR1 SGHTA and CDR2 FQGNSA come from the germline V gene. CDR3 protein: CASSRGFYEQYF. CDR3 coding DNA: TGTGCCAGCAGTAGGGGTTTCTACGAGCAGTACTTC.

The rearrangement joins TRBV9 to TRBJ2-5; 9 bases are a match to TRBD2. Germline V gene lookup returns CDR1 SGDLS and CDR2 YYNGEE. CDR3 length equals 15 residues. The junction had 5 bases not matched to a gene; V was cut back by 0 bases and J by 5 bases. The CDR3 spells CASSVVGTSRETQYF. CDR3 DNA sequence: TGTGCCAGCAGCGTAGTCGGGACTAGCCGGGAGACCCAGTACTTC.

CDR3 DNA sequence: TGTGCCAGCAGTTTCGACTACCAAGAGACCCAGTACTTC. Protein: CASSFDYQETQYF. The rearrangement links TRBV27 to TRBJ2-5; no firm D call. CDR3 length: 13 residues. Germline V gene lookup returns CDR1 MNHEY and CDR2 SMNVEV (reference sequence). V gave up 3 bases and J gave up 0 bases, with 5 bases separating them.

At least ten counts were recorded for this clone. The chain combines TRBV19 with TRBJ2-5; D call uncertain. CDR1 and CDR2 (germline): LNHDA, SQIVND (reference sequence). V was shortened by 3 bases and J by 2 bases, with 7 bases between the two germline ends. This CDR3 contains 13 residues. The CDR3 DNA sequence: TGTGCCAGTAGTATCGTCGGGCAAGAGACCCAGTACTTC. It specifies CASSIVGQETQYF.

This clone was seen a handful of times. V usage is TRBV11-2 and J usage is TRBJ1-2; 10 nucleotides align to TRBD1. This CDR3 is 16 amino acids long. Trimming took 5 bases from V and 4 from J; bases not matched to a gene: 10. Germline lookup yields CDR1 SGHAT and CDR2 FQNNGV. The CDR3, as DNA: TGTGCCAGCAGCCCTGGTGGGACAGGGGACGGCTATGGCTACACCTTC. This gives the protein CASSPGGTGDGYGYTF.

The rearrangement uses TRBV4-3 and TRBJ2-3; 10 bases match TRBD2. The V gene's germline CDR1 is LGHNA and CDR2 YSLEER. The CDR3 extends over 15 amino acids. V dropped 4 bases and J dropped 4; count of bases not matched to a gene: 5. In DNA, the CDR3 is TGCGCCAGCAGCCCCAGCGGGAGGGCCCCAGATACGCAGTATTTT. Translation gives CASSPSGRAPDTQYF.

The table lists this clone with a few counts. The gene calls are TRBV5-6 and TRBJ1-6; TRBD1 aligns across 9 bases. Per germline, CDR1 SGHDT and CDR2 YYEEEE. The CDR3 is made up of 14 amino acids. The V segment lost 5 bases and the J segment 7 bases; nucleotides outside the gene matches: 4. The CDR3 DNA sequence: TGTGCCAGCAGTACGGGGACAGGGAATTCACCCCTCCACTTT. Protein: CASSTGTGNSPLHF.

This clone was detected only a few times. CDR3 sequence reads: CAWSWGITEAFF. In DNA form, the CDR3 reads TGTGCCTGGAGTTGGGGCATCACTGAAGCTTTCTTT. The V gene is TRBV30, the J gene TRBJ1-1; D may be TRBD1 (5 bases). Germline lookup yields CDR1 GTSNPN and CDR2 SVGIG (reference sequence). The V end lost 2 bases, the J end lost 4 bases, and 8 bases lay between the germline ends. The CDR3 sequence is 12 residues long.

This clone was seen a few times. The V gene is TRBV2, the J gene TRBJ2-7; TRBD1 matches 7 bases. The CDR3 consists of 13 residues. Germline CDR1 is SNHLY and CDR2 is FYNNEI. After removal of 6 bases from V and 2 bases from J, the junction contained 4 bases not matched to a gene. In nucleotides, the CDR3 is TGTGCCAGCAGAGAGGGACAGACCTACGAGCAGTACTTC. Amino acid sequence: CASREGQTYEQYF.

V gene TRBV28 combines with J gene TRBJ2-4; 8 nucleotides line up with TRBD2. The J segment lost 11 bases and the V segment lost 4 bases, leaving 7 bases of the junction unmatched. Germline-derived CDR1 and CDR2 are MDHEN and SYDVKM. The CDR3 totals 13 residues. CDR3 loop: CASSWFQREFQYF. Written as DNA, the CDR3 is TGTGCCAGCAGTTGGTTCCAGCGGGAGTTTCAGTACTTC. The full variable domain, its missing parts supplied by reference TRBV28 and TRBJ2-4, is DVKVTQSSRYLVKRTGEKVFLECVQDMDHENMFWYRQDPGLGLRLIYFSYDVKMKEKGDIPEGYSVSREKKERFSLILESASTNQTSMYLCASSWFQREFQYFGAGTRLSVL.

This clone has just a few counts. The genes are TRBV18 and TRBJ2-1; 7 bases map to TRBD2. J lost 10 bases, V lost 3 bases, and 6 bases had no gene match. Germline values: CDR1 KGHSH, CDR2 LQKENI. The CDR3 is 13 residues long. The CDR3 sequence is CASSPSTSDEQFF. The CDR3 DNA follows: TGTGCCAGCTCACCGAGCACTAGCGACGAGCAGTTCTTC.

The chain is built from TRBV18 and TRBJ1-5; D is perhaps TRBD1 (6 bases). Trimming shortened V by 3 bases and J by 7 bases, and 19 bases separated the two germline ends. CDR1 and CDR2 (germline): KGHSH, LQKENI. This CDR3 is 16 amino acids long. The CDR3 region has the DNA TGTGCCAGCTCACCCCCCGCGGCCAGGGGAAGCCAGCCCCAGCATTTT. Translating it yields CASSPPAARGSQPQHF.

CDR3 region: CASMVDGLTYEQYF. The CDR3, as DNA: TGCGCCAGCATGGTGGATGGGCTTACCTACGAGCAGTACTTC. The chain has TRBV5-1 and TRBJ2-7; D is undetermined. Germline V gene sequence: CDR1 SGHRS, CDR2 YFSETQ. V lost 6 bases to trimming and J lost 2 bases, with 15 bases between them. The CDR3 consists of 14 residues.

On this clone: Its ends do not fully match the called genes, so a read error is possible. The rearrangement uses TRBV7-7 and TRBJ2-5; D possibly corresponds to TRBD2 (5 bases). Germline lookup yields CDR1 SSHAT and CDR2 FNYEAQ (reference sequence). The CDR3 is 16 residues long. CDR3 coding DNA: TGTGCTAGCAGCTTAGGGAGAATCCTCCGGCCAGAGACCCAGTACTTC. This encodes CASSLGRILRPETQYF.

This clone was counted only a few times. CDR3 bases: TGCGCCAGCAGCCAAGATCCGCCTAGCGGGAGGGCCGCCCTTGTCGGGGAGCTGTTTTTT. This gives the protein CASSQDPPSGRAALVGELFF. The chain combines TRBV4-3 with TRBJ2-2, with 12 bases lining up with TRBD2. Germline CDR1 LGHNA, CDR2 YSLEER. This CDR3 comprises 20 residues. V gave up 0 bases and J gave up 7 bases; unmatched junction bases: 15.

The chain combines TRBV5-1 with TRBJ2-5; D is undetermined. This CDR3 region has 13 residues. V was pared by 9 bases and J by 5 bases, with 17 bases between. CDR1 SGHRS and CDR2 YFSETQ come from the germline V gene. The CDR3 nucleotides are TGCGCCACCTCCCCGTCCCCTAGGGAGACCCAGTACTTC. It translates to CATSPSPRETQYF.

This clone has a count of ten or more. The rearrangement uses TRBV7-9 and TRBJ2-1, with 9 bases matching TRBD2. The V gene end was trimmed by 5 bases and the J gene end by 7 bases; junction bases not matched to a gene: 12. Germline assignment: CDR1 SEHNR and CDR2 FQNEAQ (reference sequence). This CDR3 has 16 residues. The CDR3 region is CASSQNPGLAGNEQFF. In nucleotides, the CDR3 is TGTGCCAGCAGCCAGAACCCGGGACTAGCAGGAAATGAGCAGTTCTTC.

The rearrangement uses TRBV7-8 and TRBJ2-1; TRBD2 aligns across 8 bases. This CDR3 is built from 14 residues. The germline V gene has CDR1 SGHVS and CDR2 FQNEAQ. V gave up 5 bases and J gave up 6 bases; unmatched junction bases: 6. The CDR3 region is CASSRAGTSNEQFF. The CDR3 DNA reads as TGTGCCAGCAGCCGCGCCGGGACTAGCAATGAGCAGTTCTTC. Supplemented by reference TRBV7-8 and TRBJ2-1, the full variable domain reads GAGVSQSPRYKVAKRGQDVALRCDPISGHVSLFWYQQALGQGPEFLTYFQNEAQLDKSGLPSDRFFAERPEGSVSTLKIQRTQQEDSAVYLCASSRAGTSNEQFFGPGTRLTVL.

The chain employs TRBV20-1 and TRBJ2-1, with 7 bases fitting TRBD1. CDR1 and CDR2 from the germline V gene are DFQATT and SNEGSKA (reference sequence). With 6 bases clipped from V and 12 bases from J, the junction kept 8 bases outside the gene matches. CDR3 length: 11 residues. The DNA for the CDR3 is TGCAGTGCCCGTGACAGGGTACGGCAGTTCTTC. Translated: CSARDRVRQFF.

A few counts support this clone. This chain uses TRBV25-1 with TRBJ2-1, with unresolved D. From germline, CDR1 is MGHDK and CDR2 SYGVNS. V was pared by 7 bases and J by 1 base, with 8 bases between. The CDR3 loop spans 13 amino acids. The CDR3 loop is CASTADSYNEQFF. The DNA for the CDR3 is TGTGCCAGCACCGCGGATTCCTACAATGAGCAGTTCTTC. The entire variable domain, with the rest obtained from reference TRBV25-1 and TRBJ2-1, is as follows: EADIYQTPRYLVIGTGKKITLECSQTMGHDKMYWYQQDPGMELHLIHYSYGVNSTEKGDLSSESTVSRIRTEHFPLTLESARPSHTSQYLCASTADSYNEQFFGPGTRLTVL.

This clone has ten or more counts. This chain joins TRBV11-2 and TRBJ2-1, with D hard to call. The germline gives CDR1 SGHAT, CDR2 FQNNGV. The CDR3 spans 16 residues. V was trimmed by 2 bases and J by 0 bases, leaving 11 bases between them. CDR3 DNA: TGTGCCAGCAGCTTATCGCAGGCCAGCTCCTACAATGAGCAGTTCTTC. This encodes CASSLSQASSYNEQFF.

This clone was found a few times. V and J are TRBV7-2 and TRBJ2-7, with TRBD2 identical over 15 bases. The trim removed 5 bases at V and 2 bases at J, leaving 10 bases unmatched. The CDR3 runs to 18 residues. Germline CDR1 is SGHTA and CDR2 is FQGNSA. CDR3 DNA: TGTGCCAGCAGCAGAAAGGGACTAGCGGGAGGCCCAACCTACGAGCAGTACTTC. Translation: CASSRKGLAGGPTYEQYF.

This clone has only a few counts. DNA of the CDR3: TGTGCCACCAGCAGAGATTCGACACTATTAGCGGATACGCAGTATTTT. It is translated as CATSRDSTLLADTQYF. The chain employs TRBV15 and TRBJ2-3, with TRBD2 as a possible D gene (5 bases). CDR3 size: 16 residues. From germline, CDR1 is LNHNV and CDR2 YYDKDF (reference sequence). With 0 bases removed from V and 6 bases from J, the gap between germline ends came to 16 bases.

This clone was counted only a few times. The V call is TRBV7-2, the J call TRBJ2-3; D call uncertain. The V gene's germline CDR1 is SGHTA and CDR2 FQGNSA. The CDR3 runs to 14 residues. Trimming removed 7 bases at V and 0 bases at J, with 11 bases between. The chain's CDR3 is CASKLRKSTDTQYF. CDR3 DNA sequence: TGTGCCAGCAAACTTCGCAAGAGCACAGATACGCAGTATTTT. Supplemented by reference TRBV7-2 and TRBJ2-3, the full variable domain reads GAGVSQSPSNKVTEKGKDVELRCDPISGHTALYWYRQSLGQGLEFLIYFQGNSAPDKSGLPSDRFSAERTGGSVSTLTIQRTQQEDSAVYLCASKLRKSTDTQYFGPGTRLTVL.

The table lists this clone with a few counts. The chain employs TRBV7-3 and TRBJ2-5, with a possible D match to TRBD1 (6 bases). Germline V lookup: CDR1 SGHTA, CDR2 FQGTGA. The length of the CDR3 is 14 residues. V dropped 5 bases and J dropped 5 bases, with 15 bases sitting between them. In nucleotides, the CDR3 is TGTGCCAGCAGCCCGACAGGACCGAGGGAGACCCAGTACTTC. Amino acids: CASSPTGPRETQYF.

This clone was counted between two and nine times. The chain links TRBV5-4 to TRBJ2-2, with 7 positions matching TRBD2. From germline, CDR1 is SGHNT and CDR2 YYREEE (reference sequence). Losses at the gene ends were 7 bases for V and 6 bases for J; bases not matched to a gene: 6. This CDR3 is built from 13 residues. CDR3 sequence (DNA): TGTGCCAGCCATGGCGGGAGTGCCGGGGAGCTGTTTTTT. Translation: CASHGGSAGELFF. The complete variable domain, with remaining parts taken from reference TRBV5-4 and TRBJ2-2, reads ETGVTQSPTHLIKTRGQQVTLRCSSQSGHNTVSWYQQALGQGPQFIFQYYREEENGRGNFPPRFSGLQFPNYSSELNVNALELDDSALYLCASHGGSAGELFFGEGSRLTVL.

The chain carries TRBV7-3 and TRBJ2-1, with TRBD2 identical over 7 bases. V shed 2 bases and J 4 bases; nucleotides not matched to a gene: 8. The CDR3 sequence is 16 residues long. Germline values: CDR1 SGHTA, CDR2 FQGTGA. The CDR3 DNA sequence: TGTGCCAGCAGCTTATCAGGTAGCGGGCTGTACAATGAGCAGTTCTTC. Protein: CASSLSGSGLYNEQFF.

This clone was counted a few times. V usage is TRBV25-1 and J usage is TRBJ2-5; TRBD1 agrees at 9 bases. CDR1 is MGHDK, CDR2 SYGVNS, per germline. The CDR3 runs to 15 residues. J was trimmed by 6 bases and V by 3 bases; bases with no gene match: 8. CDR3 nucleotide sequence: TGTGCCAGCAGTGACCGGGACAGGGTTATCCAGACCCAGTACTTC. It specifies CASSDRDRVIQTQYF.

This clone was detected only a few times. The rearrangement joins TRBV11-3 to TRBJ2-1, with 8 positions matching TRBD2. V dropped 0 bases and J dropped 6; count of bases not matched to a gene: 7. CDR3 length: 16 residues. CDR1 is SGHNT, CDR2 YENEEA, per germline. CDR3 bases: TGTGCCAGCAGCTTAGATCTCAGCGGGAGAGGCAATGAGCAGTTCTTC. Translating it yields CASSLDLSGRGNEQFF.